What follows are 30 T cell receptor beta chains derived from one specimen sequenced in a study of regulatory T cells in long-lasting Graves disease. iRepertoire HTBI primers and Arm-PCR of CDR3 regions built TCR beta libraries. TCRdb reprocessed the multiplex PCR reads with MiXCR, giving one entry per CDR3 protein. The sample has approximately 470,000 distinct CDR3 sequences; roughly 20% are singletons. As for time point: persistent/refractory GD, antithyroid drugs over 5 years with positive TRAb. There was RNA extracted from PBMCs, and the TCR library was made from it. The sequences come from peripheral blood mononuclear cells (PBMCs), collected when the disease was refractory, from a patient treated with antithyroid drugs. These receptors were obtained from a female donor with Graves disease.

This clonotype was detected ten times or more. The chain employs TRBV11-2 and TRBJ1-4; no clear D. CDR3 length: 11 amino acids. CDR1 is SGHAT and CDR2 is FQNNGV in the germline V gene. V was clipped by 4 bases and J by 13 bases, with 10 bases between them. The CDR3 sequence: CASSSDRRLFF. The CDR3 DNA is TGTGCCAGCAGCTCGGACCGCCGACTGTTTTTT. The whole variable domain, remainder taken from reference TRBV11-2 and TRBJ1-4, is EAGVAQSPRYKIIEKRQSVAFWCNPISGHATLYWYQQILGQGPKLLIQFQNNGVVDDSQLPKDRFSAERLKGVDSTLKIQPAKLEDSAVYLCASSSDRRLFFGSGTQLSVL.

The chain couples TRBV6-2 or TRBV6-3 to TRBJ1-3; 7 bases fit TRBD1. Trimming at V came to 6 bases and at J to 0 bases, leaving 11 bases not matched to a gene. The CDR3 totals 17 residues. CDR1 is MNHEY, CDR2 SVGEGT, per germline. The CDR3 loop is CASSYVMGDSSGNTIYF. The CDR3 DNA is TGTGCCAGCAGCTACGTTATGGGGGACAGCTCTGGAAACACCATATATTTT.

CDR3 nucleotides: TGTGCCAGCAGCTTATACAAAGGTAGCAATCAGCCCCAGCATTTT. Translating gives CASSLYKGSNQPQHF. The rearrangement uses TRBV7-2 and TRBJ1-5; no clear D gene. The CDR3 has 15 residues. Trimming pared 2 bases from V and 0 bases from J, leaving 8 bases between. Germline-derived CDR1 and CDR2 are SGHTA and FQGNSA. The whole variable domain, remainder taken from reference TRBV7-2 and TRBJ1-5, is GAGVSQSPSNKVTEKGKDVELRCDPISGHTALYWYRQSLGQGLEFLIYFQGNSAPDKSGLPSDRFSAERTGGSVSTLTIQRTQQEDSAVYLCASSLYKGSNQPQHFGDGTRLSIL.

The chain couples TRBV19 to TRBJ2-7; D remains unclear. V was shortened by 6 bases and J by 3 bases, with 15 bases between the two germline ends. Germline CDR1 reads LNHDA; CDR2 reads SQIVND (reference sequence). This CDR3 has 14 residues. CDR3 amino acids: CASRARHHYYEQYF. CDR3 DNA: TGTGCCAGTAGAGCGAGACACCACTACTACGAGCAGTACTTC.

This chain joins TRBV11-2 and TRBJ1-4; D possibly corresponds to TRBD1 (6 bases). The V and J ends lost 5 bases and 5 bases respectively, with 12 bases between them. Looked up from germline, CDR1 is SGHAT and CDR2 is FQNNGV. This CDR3 contains 14 residues. CDR3 DNA sequence: TGTGCCAGCAGCCGCACGGGACACAATGAAAAACTGTTTTTT. This encodes CASSRTGHNEKLFF.

This clonotype was found many times. This rearrangement joins TRBV6-2 or TRBV6-3 to TRBJ1-1, with D uncertain. The CDR3 covers 13 residues. Trimming took 2 bases from V and 4 from J, leaving 8 bases between them. Germline-derived CDR1 and CDR2 are MNHEY and SVGEGT. This CDR3 is CASSYGPVTEAFF. The CDR3 coding sequence is TGTGCCAGCAGTTACGGCCCGGTCACTGAAGCTTTCTTT.

This clonotype has a count of ten or more. The chain employs TRBV27 and TRBJ1-5; D gene unclear. The CDR3 is 16 residues long. V lost 4 bases and J lost 7, with 20 bases in between. Germline-derived CDR1 and CDR2 are MNHEY and SMNVEV (reference sequence). This chain's CDR3 is CASSSLLPGAGQPQHF. CDR3 DNA: TGTGCCAGCAGTTCCTTACTGCCGGGAGCAGGCCAGCCCCAGCATTTT.

This clonotype was picked up many times. This rearrangement joins TRBV11-2 to TRBJ2-2; unclear D gene. Germline CDR1 is SGHAT and CDR2 is FQNNGV. The CDR3 is made up of 14 amino acids. V was shortened by 0 bases and J by 8 bases, with 10 bases between the two germline ends. The CDR3: CASSLDGSSGELFF. In nucleotides, the CDR3 is TGTGCCAGCAGCTTAGACGGTAGCTCGGGGGAGCTGTTTTTT. The whole variable domain, remainder taken from reference TRBV11-2 and TRBJ2-2, is EAGVAQSPRYKIIEKRQSVAFWCNPISGHATLYWYQQILGQGPKLLIQFQNNGVVDDSQLPKDRFSAERLKGVDSTLKIQPAKLEDSAVYLCASSLDGSSGELFFGEGSRLTVL.

The chain joins TRBV10-2 to TRBJ2-7; TRBD1 matches 7 bases. CDR3 length equals 16 residues. Germline CDR1 and CDR2: WSHSY and SAAADI. Trimming took 2 bases from V and 5 from J; bases not matched to a gene: 12. This CDR3 reads CASSETDRVGGNEQYF. DNA of the CDR3: TGCGCCAGCAGTGAGACTGACAGGGTCGGAGGCAACGAGCAGTACTTC.

V usage is TRBV12-3 or TRBV12-4 and J usage is TRBJ2-6, with D possibly matching TRBD2 (6 bases). This CDR3 comprises 18 residues. V was pared by 6 bases and J by 0 bases, with 18 bases between. The CDR3 protein is CASSQDFGGDSGANVLTF. The CDR3 region has the DNA TGTGCCAGCAGCCAGGACTTTGGCGGGGACTCTGGGGCCAACGTCCTGACTTTC.

In this sample, this clonotype turned up a few times. The chain combines TRBV25-1 with TRBJ1-1; D remains ambiguous. V shed 4 bases and J shed 3 bases, with 18 bases lying between them. The germline gives CDR1 MGHDK, CDR2 SYGVNS. The CDR3 contains 16 residues. The CDR3 here is CASSARSDPWDTEAFF. The CDR3, as DNA: TGTGCCAGCAGTGCGCGCTCGGACCCCTGGGACACTGAAGCTTTCTTT.

This clonotype was counted at least ten times. V and J are TRBV2 and TRBJ1-5, with D uncertain. The CDR3 extends over 15 amino acids. Germline V gene data show CDR1 as SNHLY and CDR2 as FYNNEI. V was shortened by 3 bases and J by 3 bases, with 12 bases between the two germline ends. This CDR3 reads CASSEEGFDNQPQHF. CDR3 DNA: TGTGCCAGCAGTGAGGAAGGGTTCGACAATCAGCCCCAGCATTTT.

This clonotype was observed at least ten times. V and J are TRBV7-2 and TRBJ1-1; D is uncertain. V lost 5 bases, J lost 2 bases, and 15 bases lay in between. The CDR3 contains 15 residues. Per the germline V gene, CDR1 is SGHTA and CDR2 is FQGNSA. CDR3 loop: CASSIGRAKNTEAFF. The CDR3 DNA reads TGTGCCAGCAGCATAGGGCGAGCAAAAAACACTGAAGCTTTCTTT. Full variable domain (rest looked up from reference TRBV7-2 and TRBJ1-1): GAGVSQSPSNKVTEKGKDVELRCDPISGHTALYWYRQSLGQGLEFLIYFQGNSAPDKSGLPSDRFSAERTGGSVSTLTIQRTQQEDSAVYLCASSIGRAKNTEAFFGQGTRLTVV.

The chain employs TRBV19 and TRBJ1-5; 8 positions agree with TRBD1. J lost 3 bases, V lost 6 bases, and 13 bases had no gene match. The CDR3 spans 17 residues. The V gene's germline CDR1 is LNHDA and CDR2 SQIVND (reference sequence). The CDR3 loop reads CASSPLGTGEVNQPQHF. As DNA, the CDR3 is TGTGCCAGTAGCCCTCTGGGGACAGGAGAGGTCAATCAGCCCCAGCATTTT.

The CDR3 sequence: CASSPLDQETQYF. The CDR3 bases are TGTGCCAGCAGCCCGTTGGACCAAGAGACCCAGTACTTC. V is TRBV28 and J is TRBJ2-5, with D unclear. In germline, CDR1 is MDHEN, CDR2 SYDVKM. Trimming removed 6 bases at V and 0 bases at J, with 8 bases between. The CDR3 spans 13 residues. Full variable domain (rest looked up from reference TRBV28 and TRBJ2-5): DVKVTQSSRYLVKRTGEKVFLECVQDMDHENMFWYRQDPGLGLRLIYFSYDVKMKEKGDIPEGYSVSREKKERFSLILESASTNQTSMYLCASSPLDQETQYFGPGTRLLVL.

J is TRBJ2-4 and V is TRBV29-1, with D maybe TRBD2 (6 bases). The germline CDR1 and CDR2 sequences are SQVTM and ANQGSEA. Between the trimmed V and J ends, which lost 0 bases and 1 base, there was a span of 10 bases. The CDR3 covers 15 residues. CDR3 in DNA: TGCAGCGTTGAAGATGGGGAGGACGCCAAAAACATTCAGTACTTC. It specifies CSVEDGEDAKNIQYF.

Ten or more counts support this clonotype. V and J are TRBV28 and TRBJ2-6; D is uncertain. Germline-derived CDR1 and CDR2 are MDHEN and SYDVKM. V was cut by 8 bases and J by 3 bases, with 2 bases left in between. This CDR3 is 11 amino acids long. This CDR3 reads CASLGANVLTF. CDR3 in DNA: TGTGCCAGCCTTGGGGCCAACGTCCTGACTTTC.

This clonotype has only one observation. The chain uses TRBV20-1 and TRBJ2-7, with a tentative D call TRBD1 (5 bases). CDR1 and CDR2 from the germline V gene are DFQATT and SNEGSKA (reference sequence). The length of the CDR3 is 13 residues. Trimming shortened V by 3 bases and J by 12 bases, and 21 bases separated the two germline ends. The CDR3 sequence: CSASIQTGRAGYF. The CDR3 nucleotides are TGCAGTGCTAGTATTCAAACGGGCAGGGCTGGGTACTTC.

This clonotype has just a few counts. V gene TRBV20-1 combines with J gene TRBJ2-7; no firm D call. CDR3 size: 13 residues. The V end was cut by 7 bases, the J end by 3 bases, with 16 bases between. Germline V gene data show CDR1 as DFQATT and CDR2 as SNEGSKA (reference sequence). The CDR3 is CSVQTDRFYEQYF. CDR3 nucleotide sequence: TGCAGTGTTCAGACCGATAGGTTCTACGAGCAGTACTTC.

This clonotype was observed a few times. The chain uses TRBV4-1 and TRBJ1-2; tentative D call: TRBD1 (6 bases). This CDR3 has 13 residues. The V end was cut by 0 bases, the J end by 6 bases, with 8 bases between. Germline V gives CDR1 MGHRA, CDR2 YSYEKL. CDR3 sequence: CASSQEAGDGYTF. The CDR3 DNA is TGCGCCAGCAGCCAAGAAGCAGGGGATGGCTACACCTTC.

This clonotype has a handful of counts. This chain uses TRBV29-1 with TRBJ2-7; no reliable D call. CDR1 and CDR2 (germline): SQVTM, ANQGSEA. CDR3 length: 13 residues. Trimming stripped 7 bases from V and 1 base from J, with 14 bases between. CDR3 residues: CSATVDPSYEQYF. CDR3 nucleotide sequence: TGCAGCGCCACAGTCGACCCTTCCTACGAGCAGTACTTC.

This clonotype was seen a few times. The chain employs TRBV7-8 and TRBJ2-1, with TRBD2 matching 7 bases. CDR1 is SGHVS, CDR2 FQNEAQ, per germline. The CDR3 covers 15 residues. Trimming at V came to 1 base and at J to 10 bases, leaving 10 bases not matched to a gene. The DNA for the CDR3 is TGTGCCAGCAGCTTAGAGGCTAGCGGCCTCGCAGAGCAGTTCTTC. This encodes CASSLEASGLAEQFF.

This clonotype has only a few counts. The chain links TRBV6-1 to TRBJ2-2; D perhaps matches TRBD2 (6 bases). CDR3 length: 19 amino acids. The germline V gene has CDR1 MNHNS and CDR2 SASEGT. The V and J ends lost 0 bases and 1 base respectively, with 18 bases between them. The CDR3 is CASSEALGGGAWNTGELFF. The CDR3 nucleotides are TGTGCCAGCAGTGAAGCGTTGGGTGGAGGGGCTTGGAACACCGGGGAGCTGTTTTTT.

The gene calls are TRBV20-1 and TRBJ2-7, with D tentatively TRBD1 (5 bases). There are 16 residues in the CDR3. Trimming removed 3 bases at V and 1 base at J, with 19 bases between. Per germline, CDR1 DFQATT and CDR2 SNEGSKA (reference sequence). This chain's CDR3 is CSARVNPPKGSYEQYF. The DNA for the CDR3 is TGCAGTGCTAGGGTAAACCCCCCAAAGGGGTCCTACGAGCAGTACTTC.

This chain uses TRBV4-1 with TRBJ2-7; 9 bases fit TRBD1. Trimming took 3 bases from V and 5 from J; bases not matched to a gene: 11. This CDR3 contains 16 residues. The germline gives CDR1 MGHRA, CDR2 YSYEKL. As DNA, the CDR3 is TGCGCCAGCAGCCAGACCGGGACAGGGCCCCAACACGAGCAGTACTTC. This codes for CASSQTGTGPQHEQYF.

This clonotype occurred many times. The chain joins TRBV12-3 or TRBV12-4 to TRBJ1-5; D gene uncertain. V lost 6 bases to trimming and J lost 2 bases, with 8 bases between them. This CDR3 region has 13 residues. CDR3 DNA: TGTGCCAGCAGCCCATTCGGCAATCAGCCCCAGCATTTT. This gives the protein CASSPFGNQPQHF.

This clonotype was counted between two and nine times. This sequence joins TRBV12-3 or TRBV12-4 and TRBJ2-4, with 11 bases aligning to TRBD2. The CDR3 totals 16 residues. V shed 6 bases, J shed 0 bases, and the junction held 4 bases outside the gene matches. The chain's CDR3 is CASSRLAGLAKNIQYF. The CDR3 DNA is TGTGCCAGCAGCCGACTAGCGGGATTAGCCAAAAACATTCAGTACTTC.

In regard to this clonotype: A much larger clonotype is one base distant, so this may be a read error. The CDR3 DNA follows: TGCGCCAGCGGCAGCACAGGGGACACTGAAGCTTTCTTT. The encoded protein is CASGSTGDTEAFF. The J gene is TRBJ1-1, the V gene TRBV5-1, with TRBD1 matching over 7 bases. Per the germline V gene, CDR1 is SGHRS and CDR2 is YFSETQ. The CDR3 is made up of 13 amino acids. The junction had 6 bases not matched to a gene; V was cut back by 7 bases and J by 3 bases. The variable domain in full, completed from reference TRBV5-1 and TRBJ1-1, reads KAGVTQTPRYLIKTRGQQVTLSCSPISGHRSVSWYQQTPGQGLQFLFEYFSETQRNKGNFPGRFSGRQFSNSRSEMNVSTLELGDSALYLCASGSTGDTEAFFGQGTRLTVV.

Only a few counts were recorded for this clonotype. The V call is TRBV5-1, the J call TRBJ2-2, with D possibly TRBD1 on 5 matching bases. Germline V gives CDR1 SGHRS, CDR2 YFSETQ. Trimming left V 4 bases short and J 5 bases short, with 12 bases between. This CDR3 region has 14 residues. CDR3 nucleotides: TGCGCCAGCAGCAGGAAGGCAGGGACCGGGGAGCTGTTTTTT. Translated: CASSRKAGTGELFF.

V is TRBV28 and J is TRBJ2-7, with 7 bases aligning to TRBD2. The CDR3 is 14 amino acids. Germline V gene sequence: CDR1 MDHEN, CDR2 SYDVKM. Trimming cost V 3 bases and J 8 bases; bases outside gene matches: 10. The CDR3 protein is CASSFPSGDLKQYF. Here the CDR3 DNA reads TGTGCCAGCAGTTTTCCCAGCGGGGACTTGAAGCAGTACTTC.